The present T cell receptor beta chain was sequenced within a study of blood T cells in healthy people across ages. Germline V gives CDR1 DFQATT, CDR2 SNEGSKA (reference sequence). The V gene lost 6 bases and the J gene lost 1 base, with 15 bases spanning the gap. This CDR3 has 14 residues. This clonotype was observed a few times. Through a sample-barcoded 5' primer and a J-beta primer mix, a second PCR was run for roughly 7 to 11 cycles. TCRdb recomputed calls from the 5' RACE reads with MiXCR, one row per CDR3 protein. The sample shows approximately 600,000 distinct CDR3 sequences, roughly 58% of them seen only once. Peripheral blood, about 10 milliliters per donor, was collected.

This sequence joins TRBV20-1 and TRBJ1-1; D is undetermined. The sample comprised blood. This receptor was obtained from a man between 60 and 75 years old in good health. CDR3 nucleotide sequence: TGCAGTGCCTCCCAGAGTCGCGGGAACACTGAAGCTTTCTTT. Translation gives CSASQSRGNTEAFF.